This entry lists 29 T cell receptor beta chains sequenced from one sample in a study of immune cell composition in non-small cell lung cancer. The repertoire was sequenced with immunoSEQ multiplex PCR; TCRdb's copy has only in-frame clones and lacks some. In the table there are more than 15,000 clones, more than 60% of which are singletons. Normal lung was taken at the farthest possible site, at least 3 cm from tumour. This same sample was also taken into another study, of CD4 T cells in lung cancer.

Sequencing used non-adjacent lung tissue. Receptor source: a human donor with non-small cell lung cancer.

Only a few counts were recorded for this clone. The chain combines TRBV9 with TRBJ2-6; no reliable D call. CDR3 length: 15 amino acids. V was clipped by 2 bases and J by 0 bases, with 6 bases between them. The germline CDR1 and CDR2 sequences are SGDLS and YYNGEE. In DNA, the CDR3 is TGTGCCAGCAGCGTTAAGAGCTCTGGGGCCAACGTCCTGACTTTC. Protein product: CASSVKSSGANVLTF. The full variable domain, with the rest looked up from reference TRBV9 and TRBJ2-6, is DSGVTQTPKHLITATGQRVTLRCSPRSGDLSVYWYQQSLDQGLQFLIQYYNGEERAKGNILERFSAQQFPDLHSELNLSSLELGDSALYFCASSVKSSGANVLTFGAGSRLTVL.

The V and J genes are TRBV11-3 and TRBJ1-2, with D unresolved. CDR3 size: 15 residues. Trimming pared 1 base from V and 8 bases from J, leaving 17 bases between. The germline gives CDR1 SGHNT, CDR2 YENEEA. CDR3 sequence: CASSLGGGRERGYTF. The CDR3 nucleotides read TGTGCCAGCAGCTTAGGAGGAGGGAGGGAGCGAGGCTACACCTTC.

V gene TRBV19 combines with J gene TRBJ2-1; no definite D call. The germline V gene encodes CDR1 LNHDA and CDR2 SQIVND (reference sequence). The CDR3 runs to 16 residues. The ends were cut back, 4 bases at V and 5 bases at J, with 18 bases in the middle. CDR3 protein: CASSTPTTKIHNEQFF. CDR3 DNA sequence: TGTGCCAGTAGTACCCCTACTACGAAGATTCACAATGAGCAGTTCTTC.

The rearrangement joins TRBV10-1 to TRBJ2-1, with 9 bases identical to TRBD2. The germline V gene encodes CDR1 WNHNN and CDR2 SYGVQD (reference sequence). The CDR3 runs 16 residues. V gave up 4 bases and J gave up 6 bases; unmatched junction bases: 10. CDR3 bases: TGCGCCAGCAGTGTCCCCGGGGCTAGCGGGGTCAATGAGCAGTTCTTC. Its translation is CASSVPGASGVNEQFF.

V is TRBV7-9 and J is TRBJ2-6, with D uncertain. Trimming cost V 1 base and J 0 bases, with 10 bases left between them. CDR1 is SEHNR, CDR2 FQNEAQ, per germline (reference sequence). The length of the CDR3 is 17 residues. CDR3 nucleotide sequence: TGTGCCAGCAGCTTAGGAGCCATTAGCTCTGGGGCCAACGTCCTGACTTTC. Amino acid sequence: CASSLGAISSGANVLTF.

The sample holds a few counts of this clone. V and J are TRBV6-5 and TRBJ2-2, with D tentatively TRBD2 (6 bases). Trimming cost V 3 bases and J 6 bases, with 11 bases left between them. Germline CDR1 and CDR2: MNHEY and SVGAGI. CDR3 length: 14 amino acids. The CDR3 sequence: CASSYVGGPGELFF. CDR3 coding DNA: TGTGCCAGCAGTTATGTGGGGGGACCCGGGGAGCTGTTTTTT.

The chain couples TRBV28 to TRBJ1-1, with D possibly being TRBD1 (5 bases). V lost 8 bases and J lost 6, with 19 bases in between. This CDR3 contains 14 residues. Germline V gene lookup returns CDR1 MDHEN and CDR2 SYDVKM. The CDR3 is CASSPVGGVAEAFF. CDR3 sequence (DNA): TGTGCCAGCTCCCCCGTCGGGGGGGTCGCTGAAGCTTTCTTT.

The V gene is TRBV15, the J gene TRBJ1-1; D ambiguous. The CDR3 runs 15 residues. V shed 5 bases and J shed 4 bases, with 17 bases lying between them. In germline, CDR1 is LNHNV, CDR2 YYDKDF (reference sequence). The CDR3 nucleotides are TGTGCCACCAGCTTAGGACGGAGAGAGACCACTGAAGCTTTCTTT. Its translation: CATSLGRRETTEAFF.

As DNA, the CDR3 is TGTGCCAGCAGTGATATCGGAGACCTTGGGAATGAGCAGTTCTTC. It specifies CASSDIGDLGNEQFF. The rearrangement joins TRBV25-1 to TRBJ2-1; D remains ambiguous. Trimming stripped 3 bases from V and 7 bases from J, with 16 bases between. The germline gives CDR1 MGHDK, CDR2 SYGVNS. This CDR3 region has 15 residues.

This chain connects TRBV6-5 to TRBJ2-1; possibly TRBD2 for D (6 bases). CDR3 size: 16 residues. V was clipped by 4 bases and J by 5 bases, with 18 bases between them. Per the germline V gene, CDR1 is MNHEY and CDR2 is SVGAGI. CDR3: CASSFGTPGPHNEQFF. For the CDR3, the DNA is TGTGCCAGCAGTTTCGGGACTCCAGGGCCCCACAATGAGCAGTTCTTC.

The chain is built from TRBV6-6 and TRBJ1-2, with D possibly being TRBD1 (5 bases). This CDR3 is 15 amino acids long. Looked up from germline, CDR1 is MNHNY and CDR2 is SVGAGI (reference sequence). The V gene lost 6 bases and the J gene lost 5 bases, with 19 bases spanning the gap. The CDR3 DNA reads as TGTGCCAGCAGCCCCGAGACCAGGGATACTTATGGCTACACCTTC. It translates to CASSPETRDTYGYTF.

The chain carries TRBV19 and TRBJ1-1; possible D gene TRBD1, 5 bases. Germline CDR1 is LNHDA and CDR2 is SQIVND (reference sequence). There are 10 residues in the CDR3. V lost 11 bases, J lost 11 bases, and 15 bases lay in between. The CDR3 coding sequence is TGTGCCTCCGGGGCAGGGTTGGCTTTCTTT. Protein sequence: CASGAGLAFF.

The chain recombines TRBV11-2 with TRBJ1-1; no firm D call. V lost 2 bases to trimming and J lost 1 base, with 5 bases between them. The CDR3 is 13 amino acids. Germline assignment: CDR1 SGHAT and CDR2 FQNNGV. The CDR3 DNA is TGTGCCAGCAGCTTATTAAGGAACACTGAAGCTTTCTTT. Its protein product is CASSLLRNTEAFF.

Only one count was recorded for this clone. The chain has TRBV7-2 and TRBJ2-3, with a tentative D call TRBD2 (7 bases). Trimming stripped 8 bases from V and 5 bases from J, with 20 bases between. The germline V gene encodes CDR1 SGHTA and CDR2 FQGNSA. The CDR3 covers 15 residues. The CDR3 nucleotides are TGTGCCAGCCGGTCAAGGGGGGGAGGTAGAGATACGCAGTATTTT. It translates to CASRSRGGGRDTQYF.

This chain uses TRBV28 with TRBJ2-1; perhaps TRBD2 as D (6 bases). Between the trimmed V and J ends, which lost 6 bases and 0 bases, there was a span of 18 bases. There are 17 residues in the CDR3. Germline V gene lookup returns CDR1 MDHEN and CDR2 SYDVKM. The CDR3 loop reads CASREVIGTSSYNEQFF. The DNA of the CDR3 is TGTGCCAGCAGGGAAGTAATCGGGACTTCCTCCTACAATGAGCAGTTCTTC.

This chain links TRBV4-3 with TRBJ1-1; D is unclear. This CDR3 has 17 residues. Germline CDR1 is LGHNA and CDR2 is YSLEER. The V and J ends lost 1 base and 0 bases respectively, with 15 bases between them. The CDR3 DNA reads TGCGCCAGCAGCCAAGCGTGGGAACCTCTGATGAACACTGAAGCTTTCTTT. This translates into CASSQAWEPLMNTEAFF.

The chain has TRBV13 and TRBJ2-6, with 8 nucleotides matching TRBD2. The germline V gene has CDR1 PRHDT and CDR2 FYEKMQ (reference sequence). This CDR3 comprises 15 residues. The V segment lost 5 bases and the J segment 12 bases; nucleotides outside the gene matches: 12. The DNA for the CDR3 is TGTGCCAGCAGCCTAATAACACCGGGAGGGACCGTCCTGACTTTC. Its protein product is CASSLITPGGTVLTF.

This clone was picked up one time. The chain combines TRBV9 with TRBJ1-4; D perhaps matches TRBD1 (5 bases). Deletions cut 3 bases from V and 5 bases from J, with 11 bases between. This CDR3 region has 14 residues. CDR1 and CDR2 from the germline V gene are SGDLS and YYNGEE. This CDR3 reads CASSARDGNEKLFF. The CDR3 nucleotides are TGTGCCAGCAGCGCCAGGGACGGAAATGAAAAACTGTTTTTT.

The genes are TRBV7-3 and TRBJ2-3; D is unresolved. Per germline, CDR1 SGHTA and CDR2 FQGTGA. Trimming shortened V by 5 bases and J by 0 bases, and 15 bases separated the two germline ends. There are 16 residues in the CDR3. The CDR3 region is CASSRAHSTSTDTQYF. CDR3 bases: TGTGCCAGCAGCCGGGCTCATTCTACTAGCACAGATACGCAGTATTTT.

The gene calls are TRBV11-2 and TRBJ2-1; 11 nucleotides match TRBD2. This CDR3 comprises 16 residues. Germline V gives CDR1 SGHAT, CDR2 FQNNGV. V lost 4 bases, J lost 6 bases, and 8 bases stayed unmatched. Written as DNA, the CDR3 is TGTGCCAGCAGCTCGACTAGCGGGGTCCCCTTCAATGAGCAGTTCTTC. Protein product: CASSSTSGVPFNEQFF.

With regard to this clone: This sample also contains other DNA sequences that code for the same CDR3. The chain joins TRBV28 to TRBJ1-5, with a tentative D call TRBD1 (6 bases). Trimming stripped 3 bases from V and 5 bases from J, with 11 bases between. CDR3 size: 14 residues. The germline V gene encodes CDR1 MDHEN and CDR2 SYDVKM. For the CDR3, the DNA is TGTGCCAGCAGTTTCCCTGACAGGTATCAGCCCCAGCATTTT. This translates into CASSFPDRYQPQHF.

The chain combines TRBV2 with TRBJ2-1; D is perhaps TRBD1 (5 bases). Between the trimmed V and J ends, which lost 4 bases and 11 bases, there was a span of 15 bases. CDR1 and CDR2 (germline): SNHLY, FYNNEI. The CDR3 length is 13 residues. CDR3 DNA: TGTGCCAGCAGTGCGGGCGGACAAGCCAAGCAGTTCTTC. Protein sequence: CASSAGGQAKQFF.

The chain joins TRBV11-3 to TRBJ1-3; TRBD1 matches at 8 bases. The CDR3 length is 15 residues. V lost 3 bases and J lost 2; bases outside the gene matches: 3. From germline, CDR1 is SGHNT and CDR2 YENEEA. In nucleotides, the CDR3 is TGTGCCAGCAGCTTGAGACAGGGGACTGGAAACACCATATATTTT. Protein: CASSLRQGTGNTIYF. Using reference TRBV11-3 and TRBJ1-3 for the parts outside the CDR3, the full variable domain is EAGVVQSPRYKIIEKKQPVAFWCNPISGHNTLYWYLQNLGQGPELLIRYENEEAVDDSQLPKDRFSAERLKGVDSTLKIQPAELGDSAVYLCASSLRQGTGNTIYFGEGSWLTVV.

The rearrangement links TRBV13 to TRBJ1-2; 7 bases fit TRBD1. The V and J ends lost 0 bases and 0 bases, in that order; junction bases with no gene match: 7. Per the germline V gene, CDR1 is PRHDT and CDR2 is FYEKMQ (reference sequence). The CDR3 has 17 residues. The CDR3 is CASSLGWKTGTNYGYTF. In nucleotides, the CDR3 is TGTGCCAGCAGCTTAGGCTGGAAGACAGGGACTAACTATGGCTACACCTTC.

The chain has TRBV5-1 and TRBJ1-2; 12 bases fit TRBD1. With V trimmed by 4 bases and J by 12 bases, 7 bases remained unmatched. Germline V gene lookup returns CDR1 SGHRS and CDR2 YFSETQ. This CDR3 contains 13 residues. The CDR3 DNA sequence: TGCGCCAGCAGCGGGGGACAGGGGGCTGCTAACACCTTC. This sequence encodes CASSGGQGAANTF.

This chain links TRBV7-2 with TRBJ1-1; perhaps TRBD1 as D (5 bases). V was shortened by 2 bases and J by 7 bases, with 8 bases between the two germline ends. Per the germline V gene, CDR1 is SGHTA and CDR2 is FQGNSA. The CDR3 is made up of 12 amino acids. In DNA, the CDR3 is TGTGCCAGCAGCTTATGGGGCAGTGAAGCTTTCTTT. Its translation is CASSLWGSEAFF.

This chain links TRBV27 with TRBJ1-2; 9 bases map to TRBD1. Germline CDR1 is MNHEY and CDR2 is SMNVEV (reference sequence). J was trimmed by 3 bases and V by 4 bases; bases with no gene match: 6. The CDR3 is 15 residues long. As DNA, the CDR3 is TGTGCCAGCAGTTCCCCGACAGGGGGACACTATGGCTACACCTTC. It is translated as CASSSPTGGHYGYTF.

J is TRBJ2-7 and V is TRBV7-6; possible D gene TRBD1, 5 bases. The germline V gene has CDR1 SGHVS and CDR2 FNYEAQ. CDR3 length: 14 amino acids. Trimming cost V 2 bases and J 0 bases, with 8 bases left between them. CDR3 residues: CASSLLTDSYEQYF. In nucleotides, the CDR3 is TGTGCCAGCAGCTTATTGACAGACTCCTACGAGCAGTACTTC.

The chain combines TRBV7-8 with TRBJ1-2; D unclear. V was shortened by 0 bases and J by 5 bases, with 10 bases between the two germline ends. The CDR3 totals 14 residues. Germline V gene lookup returns CDR1 SGHVS and CDR2 FQNEAQ. The CDR3 is CASSLAELEYGYTF. CDR3 bases: TGTGCCAGCAGCTTAGCGGAGCTTGAATATGGCTACACCTTC.